The 18 T cell receptor beta chains below come from one sample, sequenced in a study of blood T cell repertoires in COVID-19. The repertoire was sequenced with immunoSEQ multiplex PCR; TCRdb's copy has only in-frame clones and lacks some. Among some 90,000 clones listed, 80% to 90% were seen once. The sample was peripheral blood. The receptors come from a man aged 50 to 59 with acute or convalescent COVID-19.

The J gene is TRBJ1-6, the V gene TRBV29-1, with 8 bases matching TRBD1. The J segment lost 6 bases and the V segment lost 6 bases, leaving 4 bases of the junction unmatched. This CDR3 is built from 13 residues. Germline CDR1 SQVTM, CDR2 ANQGSEA. The CDR3 DNA reads as TGCAGCGTGGGGGGACAGGCTAATTCACCCCTCCACTTT. Translated: CSVGGQANSPLHF. Full variable domain (outside the CDR3, taken from reference TRBV29-1 and TRBJ1-6): SAVISQKPSRDICQRGTSLTIQCQVDSQVTMMFWYRQQPGQSLTLIATANQGSEATYESGFVIDKFPISRPNLTFSTLTVSNMSPEDSSIYLCSVGGQANSPLHFGNGTRLTVT.

J is TRBJ1-1 and V is TRBV28; D remains ambiguous. The CDR3 has 11 amino acids. CDR1 MDHEN and CDR2 SYDVKM come from the germline V gene. The ends were cut back, 4 bases at V and 8 bases at J, with 8 bases in the middle. As DNA, the CDR3 is TGTGCCAGCAGTTACCAGATCGAAGCTTTCTTT. Encoded protein: CASSYQIEAFF.

This chain links TRBV30 with TRBJ2-3; 8 bases map to TRBD2. The CDR3 totals 13 residues. Germline CDR1 GTSNPN, CDR2 SVGIG (reference sequence). The junction had 6 bases not matched to a gene; V was cut back by 8 bases and J by 2 bases. The CDR3 nucleotides read TGTGCCATTTCCGGGGGGGCCACAGATACGCAGTATTTT. It codes for CAISGGATDTQYF.

The chain is built from TRBV7-9 and TRBJ1-5, with D possibly matching TRBD1 (5 bases). The ends were cut back, 1 base at V and 5 bases at J, with 9 bases in the middle. Germline V gives CDR1 SEHNR, CDR2 FQNEAQ (reference sequence). The CDR3 extends over 14 amino acids. The CDR3 spells CASSLGQGYQPQHF. As DNA, the CDR3 is TGTGCCAGCAGCTTAGGCCAGGGCTATCAGCCCCAGCATTTT. Using reference TRBV7-9 and TRBJ1-5 for the parts outside the CDR3, the full variable domain is DTGVSQNPRHKITKRGQNVTFRCDPISEHNRLYWYRQTLGQGPEFLTYFQNEAQLEKSRLLSDRFSAERPKGSFSTLEIQRTEQGDSAMYLCASSLGQGYQPQHFGDGTRLSIL.

This sequence joins TRBV7-9 and TRBJ2-1, with TRBD1 matching 9 bases. CDR1 is SEHNR, CDR2 FQNEAQ, per germline (reference sequence). The CDR3 length is 15 residues. Trimming removed 4 bases from V and 1 base from J; junction bases left unmatched: 2. The CDR3 DNA reads as TGTGCCAGCAGCTCGGGACAGGGTTCCTACAATGAGCAGTTCTTC. Protein product: CASSSGQGSYNEQFF.

V usage is TRBV2 and J usage is TRBJ2-5; TRBD2 agrees at 9 bases. The CDR3 has 14 amino acids. Looked up from germline, CDR1 is SNHLY and CDR2 is FYNNEI. The ends lost 6 bases at V and 3 bases at J; junction bases unmatched: 5. Here the CDR3 reads CASRGLARKETQYF. The CDR3 nucleotides are TGTGCCAGCAGGGGACTAGCTAGAAAAGAGACCCAGTACTTC.

The chain uses TRBV11-2 and TRBJ1-2; possibly TRBD1 for D (6 bases). The germline V gene encodes CDR1 SGHAT and CDR2 FQNNGV. The V and J ends lost 4 bases and 8 bases respectively, with 17 bases between them. This CDR3 comprises 14 residues. Here the CDR3 reads CASSSLQGRNGYTF. DNA of the CDR3: TGTGCCAGCAGCTCTTTACAGGGACGGAACGGCTACACCTTC. Variable domain in full (rest from reference TRBV11-2 and TRBJ1-2): EAGVAQSPRYKIIEKRQSVAFWCNPISGHATLYWYQQILGQGPKLLIQFQNNGVVDDSQLPKDRFSAERLKGVDSTLKIQPAKLEDSAVYLCASSSLQGRNGYTFGSGTRLTVV.

This chain links TRBV30 with TRBJ1-1, with a tentative D call TRBD1 (5 bases). The V gene's germline CDR1 is GTSNPN and CDR2 SVGIG (reference sequence). This CDR3 is built from 13 residues. V lost 4 bases and J lost 1, with 10 bases in between. The CDR3 region is CAWTRQQNTEAFF. As DNA, the CDR3 is TGTGCCTGGACGAGACAGCAGAACACTGAAGCTTTCTTT. Using reference TRBV30 and TRBJ1-1 for the parts outside the CDR3, the full variable domain is SQTIHQWPATLVQPVGSPLSLECTVEGTSNPNLYWYRQAAGRGLQLLFYSVGIGQISSEVPQNLSASRPQDRQFILSSKKLLLSDSGFYLCAWTRQQNTEAFFGQGTRLTVV.

The chain couples TRBV19 to TRBJ2-7; D possibly corresponds to TRBD1 (6 bases). The CDR3 is 13 amino acids. Germline CDR1 is LNHDA and CDR2 is SQIVND (reference sequence). V was clipped by 4 bases and J by 6 bases, with 13 bases between them. In DNA form, the CDR3 reads TGTGCCAGTAGTAACTACAGGGAGCGCGAGCAGTACTTC. Residues: CASSNYREREQYF.

The V call is TRBV20-1, the J call TRBJ1-2; possible D gene TRBD1, 5 bases. CDR3 size: 10 residues. V gave up 6 bases and J gave up 8 bases, with 10 bases separating them. Looked up from germline, CDR1 is DFQATT and CDR2 is SNEGSKA (reference sequence). CDR3 protein: CSAPGGGYTF. The CDR3, as DNA: TGCAGTGCCCCCGGGGGGGGCTACACCTTC.

Only one count was recorded for this clone. The rearrangement uses TRBV28 and TRBJ1-1; 9 bases are shared with TRBD1. The CDR3 is made up of 17 amino acids. The junction had 13 bases not matched to a gene; V was cut back by 4 bases and J by 4 bases. Germline assignment: CDR1 MDHEN and CDR2 SYDVKM. The CDR3 nucleotides read TGTGCCAGCAGTTCCTCCGGGACAGGGTTTGGGATCACTGAAGCTTTCTTT. Its translation: CASSSSGTGFGITEAFF.

The genes are TRBV28 and TRBJ2-7; D might be TRBD2 (5 bases). V was clipped by 2 bases and J by 3 bases, with 8 bases between them. This CDR3 has 13 residues. Germline-derived CDR1 and CDR2 are MDHEN and SYDVKM. Here the CDR3 DNA reads TGTGCCAGCAGTTTAGCCGGGATCTACGAGCAGTACGTC. This sequence encodes CASSLAGIYEQYV.

This chain uses TRBV27 with TRBJ2-2; maybe TRBD2 (6 bases). Deletions cut 3 bases from V and 1 base from J, with 15 bases between. CDR3 length: 17 amino acids. Germline-derived CDR1 and CDR2 are MNHEY and SMNVEV (reference sequence). DNA for the CDR3: TGTGCCAGCAGTTTTAGGAGGGAAGGGGTGAACACCGGGGAGCTGTTTTTT. Amino acid sequence: CASSFRREGVNTGELFF.

J is TRBJ2-1 and V is TRBV14; 8 bases are shared with TRBD2. The germline V gene has CDR1 SGHDN and CDR2 FVKESK. This CDR3 spans 17 amino acids. V shed 1 base and J 10 bases; nucleotides not matched to a gene: 15. CDR3 loop: CASSQVRTGGPDGEQFF. Written as DNA, the CDR3 is TGTGCCAGCAGCCAAGTTCGTACGGGGGGGCCCGATGGCGAGCAGTTCTTC.

This sequence joins TRBV19 and TRBJ1-1; D is ambiguous. The CDR3 has 13 residues. Germline loops: CDR1 LNHDA, CDR2 SQIVND (reference sequence). Trimming pared 5 bases from V and 0 bases from J, leaving 7 bases between. CDR3 sequence: CASSWALNTEAFF. The CDR3 nucleotides read TGTGCCAGTAGTTGGGCTTTGAACACTGAAGCTTTCTTT.

The chain has TRBV9 and TRBJ2-2; 8 bases line up with TRBD1. Trimming at V came to 3 bases and at J to 1 base, leaving 5 bases not matched to a gene. The CDR3 spans 16 residues. Germline V lookup: CDR1 SGDLS, CDR2 YYNGEE. DNA of the CDR3: TGTGCCAGCAGCGCCCGCGGGACAGGGAACACCGGGGAGCTGTTTTTT. Translated: CASSARGTGNTGELFF.

The rearrangement uses TRBV6-5 and TRBJ1-1; 7 bases line up with TRBD1. The CDR3 contains 15 residues. Germline lookup yields CDR1 MNHEY and CDR2 SVGAGI. After removal of 6 bases from V and 6 bases from J, the junction contained 13 bases not matched to a gene. The CDR3 bases are TGTGCCAGCAGAGGACGACAGGGAGTGAGGGCTGAAGCTTTCTTT. As protein: CASRGRQGVRAEAFF.

CDR3 sequence: CASSLSRPSNTGELFF. In DNA form, the CDR3 reads TGTGCCAGCAGCTTAAGCAGGCCTTCGAACACCGGGGAGCTGTTTTTT. The gene calls are TRBV7-8 and TRBJ2-2; D uncertain. Germline V lookup: CDR1 SGHVS, CDR2 FQNEAQ. V lost 2 bases, J lost 0 bases, and 10 bases lay in between. This CDR3 contains 16 residues.